The 5 T cell receptor beta chains in this list originate from one sample, sequenced in a study of T cell repertoires in cytomegalovirus infection. TCRdb re-called the reads through MiXCR, storing one row per CDR3 protein. The table has hundreds of thousands of distinct CDR3 sequences, roughly a tenth seen once. Sequencing was carried out using PBMCs. The receptors come from a human donor in good health (CMV status not recorded). Some clones in this sample may be carry-over from other donors' samples.

The chain uses TRBV29-1 and TRBJ2-1, with a possible D match to TRBD1 (6 bases). The CDR3 is made up of 16 amino acids. The germline CDR1 and CDR2 sequences are SQVTM and ANQGSEA. V was trimmed by 8 bases and J by 10 bases, leaving 30 bases between them. The CDR3 coding sequence is TGCAGCTCCTACCCTGGGCTTCCCCCGGGACAATGGGAGCAGTTCTTC. Protein: CSSYPGLPPGQWEQFF.

The chain joins TRBV5-4 to TRBJ2-7, with 7 bases lining up with TRBD2. The germline V gene encodes CDR1 SGHNT and CDR2 YYREEE (reference sequence). The V gene end was trimmed by 2 bases and the J gene end by 5 bases; junction bases not matched to a gene: 13. The CDR3 length is 16 residues. The CDR3 loop is CASSLGGAGVGDEQYF. As DNA, the CDR3 is TGTGCCAGCAGCTTAGGTGGGGCGGGGGTGGGTGACGAGCAGTACTTC.

This clonotype was seen many times. The chain recombines TRBV7-2 with TRBJ1-2; D is ambiguous. Germline V gene data show CDR1 as SGHTA and CDR2 as FQGNSA. This CDR3 spans 15 amino acids. V dropped 1 base and J dropped 5 bases, with 14 bases sitting between them. The CDR3 here is CASSLGRQEAYGYTF. CDR3 DNA: TGTGCCAGCAGCTTAGGGAGGCAGGAGGCATATGGCTACACCTTC.

This clonotype was seen only a few times. The chain combines TRBV4-2 with TRBJ1-4; tentatively, D is TRBD1 (6 bases). The CDR3 is made up of 20 amino acids. Deletions cut 3 bases from V and 0 bases from J, with 23 bases between. Germline loops: CDR1 LGHNA, CDR2 YNFKEQ. Here the CDR3 DNA reads TGTGCCAGCAGCCAGGAACCGGGACAAGCCTTCCTTGCAACTAATGAAAAACTGTTTTTT. It is translated as CASSQEPGQAFLATNEKLFF.

This chain connects TRBV2 to TRBJ2-1; TRBD2 agrees at 9 bases. CDR1 is SNHLY and CDR2 is FYNNEI in the germline V gene. After removal of 6 bases from V and 9 bases from J, the junction contained 15 bases not matched to a gene. CDR3 size: 16 residues. CDR3 nucleotide sequence: TGTGCCAGCAGCGACCCCGCCGGCGGGGGGGTAAGTGAGCAGTTCTTC. This gives the protein CASSDPAGGGVSEQFF. The full variable domain, rest sourced from reference TRBV2 and TRBJ2-1, is EPEVTQTPSHQVTQMGQEVILRCVPISNHLYFYWYRQILGQKVEFLVSFYNNEISEKSEIFDDQFSVERPDGSNFTLKIRSTKLEDSAMYFCASSDPAGGGVSEQFFGPGTRLTVL.